These 26 T cell receptor beta chains were sequenced from one sample in a study of blood T cell repertoires in COVID-19. Libraries were prepared by immunoSEQ multiplex PCR; TCRdb keeps only in-frame clonotypes and omits some of them. The sample holds 70,000 to 95,000 clones; less than 85% are singletons and the top ten take approximately 14%. The sequencing input was peripheral blood. The receptors shown here come from a human donor in a cohort sampled during active COVID-19.

This clone was detected a few times. This rearrangement joins TRBV5-4 to TRBJ1-3; D is unresolved. Trimming pared 0 bases from V and 0 bases from J, leaving 7 bases between. CDR3 length equals 15 residues. CDR1 and CDR2 from the germline V gene are SGHNT and YYREEE (reference sequence). In DNA, the CDR3 is TGTGCCAGCAGCTTGGTAGGGAGCTCTGGAAACACCATATATTTT. It translates to CASSLVGSSGNTIYF.

The chain is built from TRBV9 and TRBJ2-2, with 7 bases that match TRBD1. This CDR3 contains 14 residues. CDR1 SGDLS and CDR2 YYNGEE come from the germline V gene. V lost 5 bases, J lost 1 base, and 2 bases stayed unmatched. CDR3 in amino acids: CASSRQGNTGELFF. The DNA for the CDR3 is TGTGCCAGCAGTCGACAGGGGAACACCGGGGAGCTGTTTTTT.

V and J are TRBV19 and TRBJ1-3; D is unclear. V lost 5 bases to trimming and J lost 0 bases, with 11 bases between them. This CDR3 spans 15 amino acids. CDR1 LNHDA and CDR2 SQIVND come from the germline V gene (reference sequence). CDR3 in amino acids: CASSFTAFSGNTIYF. The CDR3 DNA follows: TGTGCCAGTAGTTTTACAGCCTTCTCTGGAAACACCATATATTTT.

This clone appeared once. The chain joins TRBV15 to TRBJ2-7, with D perhaps TRBD1 (6 bases). Germline V gives CDR1 LNHNV, CDR2 YYDKDF (reference sequence). The CDR3 totals 16 residues. V gave up 4 bases and J gave up 3 bases, with 19 bases separating them. As DNA, the CDR3 is TGTGCCACCAGCACCCCCTCCGGACAGCCGCTCTACGAGCAGTACTTC. Its protein is CATSTPSGQPLYEQYF.

The V gene is TRBV4-1, the J gene TRBJ1-1, with 7 nucleotides matching TRBD1. In germline, CDR1 is MGHRA, CDR2 YSYEKL. J lost 2 bases, V lost 2 bases, and 5 bases had no gene match. The CDR3 has 15 amino acids. CDR3 sequence (DNA): TGCGCCAGCAGCCAACTAGGGGGCAGAAACACTGAAGCTTTCTTT. Its protein is CASSQLGGRNTEAFF.

This clone was observed a single time. CDR3 sequence (DNA): TGTGCCAGCAGCTTAACTGCAGATCTCTCCTACAATGAGCAGTTCTTC. Protein: CASSLTADLSYNEQFF. The V and J genes are TRBV7-3 and TRBJ2-1; the D is unclear. Trimming cost V 0 bases and J 0 bases, with 9 bases left between them. Germline CDR1 is SGHTA and CDR2 is FQGTGA. The CDR3 sequence is 16 residues long.

V and J are TRBV2 and TRBJ1-6; D remains ambiguous. With 6 bases removed from V and 9 bases from J, the gap between germline ends came to 9 bases. The CDR3 sequence is 12 residues long. In germline, CDR1 is SNHLY, CDR2 FYNNEI. CDR3 amino acids: CASRSEFSPLHF. The CDR3 nucleotides read TGTGCCAGCAGATCGGAGTTTTCACCCCTCCACTTT. Full variable domain (remainder filled in from reference TRBV2 and TRBJ1-6): EPEVTQTPSHQVTQMGQEVILRCVPISNHLYFYWYRQILGQKVEFLVSFYNNEISEKSEIFDDQFSVERPDGSNFTLKIRSTKLEDSAMYFCASRSEFSPLHFGNGTRLTVT.

A few counts support this clone. The chain uses TRBV20-1 and TRBJ2-1; 7 nucleotides match TRBD2. Germline assignment: CDR1 DFQATT and CDR2 SNEGSKA (reference sequence). The CDR3 consists of 14 residues. V lost 3 bases and J lost 4; bases outside the gene matches: 6. This CDR3 reads CSASLPGLYNEQFF. The CDR3, as DNA: TGCAGTGCTAGTCTTCCGGGACTATACAATGAGCAGTTCTTC.

The chain joins TRBV9 to TRBJ1-3; a weak D match, TRBD1 (5 bases). Per germline, CDR1 SGDLS and CDR2 YYNGEE. Trimming took 1 base from V and 1 from J, leaving 12 bases between them. The CDR3 loop spans 16 amino acids. CDR3 nucleotide sequence: TGTGCCAGCAGCGTAACTCCAGGGTTGTCTGGAAACACCATATATTTT. Its protein is CASSVTPGLSGNTIYF.

The chain joins TRBV4-1 to TRBJ2-1; 14 positions agree with TRBD2. Germline CDR1 reads MGHRA; CDR2 reads YSYEKL. The CDR3 sequence is 15 residues long. The junction had 3 bases not matched to a gene; V was cut back by 7 bases and J by 4 bases. The CDR3 DNA follows: TGCGCCAGCATGCGGACTAGCGGGGGGTACAATGAGCAGTTCTTC. Protein: CASMRTSGGYNEQFF.

This chain uses TRBV6-4 with TRBJ2-3; D is unclear. There are 15 residues in the CDR3. V was shortened by 4 bases and J by 2 bases, with 13 bases between the two germline ends. From germline, CDR1 is MRHNA and CDR2 SNTAGT. CDR3 protein: CASSASTGPTDTQYF. DNA for the CDR3: TGTGCCAGCAGTGCGTCGACTGGCCCCACAGATACGCAGTATTTT.

As concerns this clone: This CDR3 is also generated by other DNA sequences in the sample. The gene calls are TRBV29-1 and TRBJ2-1; TRBD2 matches at 9 bases. From germline, CDR1 is SQVTM and CDR2 ANQGSEA. With 8 bases clipped from V and 8 bases from J, the junction kept 16 bases outside the gene matches. This CDR3 spans 15 amino acids. CDR3 bases: TGCAGCACGAAGCGGGGGGCCGCTCCTACGGATGAGCAGTTCTTC. Translation: CSTKRGAAPTDEQFF.

J is TRBJ2-7 and V is TRBV6-6, with TRBD1 matching 8 bases. Germline values: CDR1 MNHNY, CDR2 SVGAGI (reference sequence). This CDR3 has 14 residues. The V gene end was trimmed by 8 bases and the J gene end by 1 base; junction bases not matched to a gene: 7. The CDR3 reads CASGPWTGSYEQYF. In DNA, the CDR3 is TGTGCCAGCGGTCCGTGGACAGGGTCCTACGAGCAGTACTTC.

This clone came up once. V and J are TRBV24-1 and TRBJ2-2; weak D call: TRBD2 (6 bases). Trimming removed 3 bases from V and 1 base from J, with 14 bases in between. The CDR3 consists of 17 residues. Germline V gene lookup returns CDR1 KGHDR and CDR2 SFDVKD. The CDR3, as DNA: TGTGCCACCAGTGATGTTTTCGGGGGTTTGAACACCGGGGAGCTGTTTTTT. This gives the protein CATSDVFGGLNTGELFF.

The chain couples TRBV28 to TRBJ2-1; 11 nucleotides agree with TRBD1. Trimming cost V 6 bases and J 4 bases; bases outside gene matches: 8. The CDR3 spans 16 residues. In germline, CDR1 is MDHEN, CDR2 SYDVKM. DNA of the CDR3: TGTGCCAGCAGACCCTCGGACAGGGGGCGATACAATGAGCAGTTCTTC. It is translated as CASRPSDRGRYNEQFF. Complete variable domain (other parts from reference TRBV28 and TRBJ2-1): DVKVTQSSRYLVKRTGEKVFLECVQDMDHENMFWYRQDPGLGLRLIYFSYDVKMKEKGDIPEGYSVSREKKERFSLILESASTNQTSMYLCASRPSDRGRYNEQFFGPGTRLTVL.

V is TRBV19 and J is TRBJ1-3, with D hard to call. The CDR3 sequence is 15 residues long. V was cut by 3 bases and J by 0 bases, with 9 bases left in between. CDR1 is LNHDA, CDR2 SQIVND, per germline (reference sequence). CDR3 DNA: TGTGCCAGTAGTATTGGTACGAGCTCTGGAAACACCATATATTTT. It codes for CASSIGTSSGNTIYF. Full variable domain (outside the CDR3, taken from reference TRBV19 and TRBJ1-3): DGGITQSPKYLFRKEGQNVTLSCEQNLNHDAMYWYRQDPGQGLRLIYYSQIVNDFQKGDIAEGYSVSREKKESFPLTVTSAQKNPTAFYLCASSIGTSSGNTIYFGEGSWLTVV.

The V and J genes are TRBV19 and TRBJ1-2; 7 bases align to TRBD1. The CDR3 totals 16 residues. J was trimmed by 6 bases and V by 0 bases; bases with no gene match: 10. Germline values: CDR1 LNHDA, CDR2 SQIVND (reference sequence). CDR3 region: CASSIDRPDRANGYTF. CDR3 bases: TGTGCCAGTAGTATAGACAGGCCCGACAGGGCCAATGGCTACACCTTC.

The chain combines TRBV19 with TRBJ2-5; TRBD2 aligns across 7 bases. Per the germline V gene, CDR1 is LNHDA and CDR2 is SQIVND (reference sequence). The CDR3 is 16 residues long. The V segment lost 1 base and the J segment 1 base; nucleotides outside the gene matches: 6. The CDR3 loop is CASSIGLAPPQETQYF. The CDR3, as DNA: TGTGCCAGTAGTATAGGACTAGCCCCACCCCAAGAGACCCAGTACTTC.

This rearrangement joins TRBV6-5 to TRBJ1-1, with D perhaps TRBD1 (5 bases). The germline gives CDR1 MNHEY, CDR2 SVGAGI. The CDR3 runs 15 residues. Trimming removed 2 bases at V and 1 base at J, with 11 bases between. The CDR3 DNA reads TGTGCCAGCAGTTACGATTGGGGCGGGAACACTGAAGCTTTCTTT. Translation: CASSYDWGGNTEAFF.

This chain connects TRBV28 to TRBJ1-5, with 7 bases fitting TRBD1. V lost 6 bases to trimming and J lost 6 bases; unmatched junction nucleotides: 11. The CDR3 spans 15 residues. CDR1 is MDHEN, CDR2 SYDVKM, per germline. The chain's CDR3 is CASRRSDRWVQPQHF. CDR3 bases: TGTGCCAGCAGACGCTCGGACAGGTGGGTTCAGCCCCAGCATTTT.

J is TRBJ2-1 and V is TRBV13, with D perhaps matching TRBD1 (5 bases). Germline V gene sequence: CDR1 PRHDT, CDR2 FYEKMQ (reference sequence). V was pared by 4 bases and J by 2 bases, with 15 bases between. This CDR3 has 16 residues. The CDR3 loop is CASSYTGLNAYNEQFF. CDR3 in DNA: TGTGCCAGCAGCTACACAGGATTGAACGCCTACAATGAGCAGTTCTTC.

This CDR3 is CASSPLHPGQASGNTIYF. As DNA, the CDR3 is TGTGCCAGCTCACCTTTACATCCGGGACAGGCTTCTGGAAACACCATATATTTT. The chain is built from TRBV18 and TRBJ1-3, with 8 bases identical to TRBD1. The trim removed 3 bases at V and 1 base at J, leaving 11 bases unmatched. The CDR3 contains 18 residues. Germline assignment: CDR1 KGHSH and CDR2 LQKENI. Full variable domain (outside the CDR3, taken from reference TRBV18 and TRBJ1-3): NAGVMQNPRHLVRRRGQEARLRCSPMKGHSHVYWYRQLPEEGLKFMVYLQKENIIDESGMPKERFSAEFPKEGPSILRIQQVVRGDSAAYFCASSPLHPGQASGNTIYFGEGSWLTVV.

The chain has TRBV10-3 and TRBJ2-7; 8 bases align to TRBD2. Germline CDR1 reads ENHRY; CDR2 reads SYGVKD. The CDR3 covers 13 residues. V shed 4 bases, J shed 2 bases, and the junction held 1 base outside the gene matches. CDR3 amino acids: CAISAGGTYEQYF. The CDR3, as DNA: TGTGCCATCAGTGCGGGGGGGACCTACGAGCAGTACTTC.

The table lists this clone with a few counts. The V call is TRBV30, the J call TRBJ2-7; weak D call: TRBD2 (6 bases). This CDR3 contains 12 residues. The germline V gene encodes CDR1 GTSNPN and CDR2 SVGIG (reference sequence). Trimming removed 1 base at V and 8 bases at J, with 12 bases between. The CDR3 DNA follows: TGTGCCTGGAGTGGTGCGGGACGGAAGCAGTACTTC. This encodes CAWSGAGRKQYF.

The gene calls are TRBV7-7 and TRBJ2-2; 9 positions agree with TRBD2. Per germline, CDR1 SSHAT and CDR2 FNYEAQ (reference sequence). This CDR3 spans 16 amino acids. The V gene end was trimmed by 5 bases and the J gene end by 2 bases; junction bases not matched to a gene: 6. CDR3 sequence reads: CASSPRLADNTGELFF. CDR3 nucleotide sequence: TGTGCCAGCAGCCCGAGACTAGCGGATAACACCGGGGAGCTGTTTTTT.

This sequence joins TRBV6-1 and TRBJ2-7, with D perhaps TRBD2 (8 bases). Trimming pared 3 bases from V and 2 bases from J, leaving 17 bases between. Per the germline V gene, CDR1 is MNHNS and CDR2 is SASEGT. CDR3 length: 16 residues. The CDR3 here is CASSEAGGGQAYEQYF. The CDR3 nucleotides are TGTGCCAGCAGTGAGGCGGGGGGCGGACAGGCCTACGAGCAGTACTTC.